A single sample is the source of the 5 T cell receptor beta chains below, sequenced in a study of shared clonotypes between healthy human individuals. Some clones are missing from TCRdb's copy, which holds only in-frame ones; the method was immunoSEQ multiplex PCR. The sample has about 710,000 clones, roughly 72% seen once. Material for sequencing was memory CD4+ T cells sorted from blood. The subset denotes: CD45RA-negative fraction. These receptors were taken from a woman aged 30 to 39 in good health.

This clone was counted a few times. V is TRBV23-1 and J is TRBJ2-1; possibly TRBD2 for D (5 bases). TRBV23-1 is identified as an open reading frame with a role that is uncertain. Trimming cost V 0 bases and J 1 base, with 13 bases left between them. The CDR3 length is 17 residues. In DNA form, the CDR3 reads TGCGCCAGCAGTCAATCGAGGGTGGGAAGGTCCTACAATGAGCAGTTCTTC. Translated, it gives CASSQSRVGRSYNEQFF.

The chain carries TRBV27 and TRBJ2-3, with TRBD2 as a possible D gene (5 bases). CDR1 is MNHEY and CDR2 is SMNVEV in the germline V gene (reference sequence). The V end lost 0 bases, the J end lost 1 base, and 11 bases lay between the germline ends. This CDR3 comprises 16 residues. The CDR3 region is CASSLSLGRGTDTQYF. In DNA form, the CDR3 reads TGTGCCAGCAGTTTATCACTAGGTCGGGGCACAGATACGCAGTATTTT.

The table lists this clone with a few counts. The J gene is TRBJ2-1, the V gene TRBV4-2, with 11 bases matching TRBD2. Germline V gene sequence: CDR1 LGHNA, CDR2 YNFKEQ. The ends lost 1 base at V and 8 bases at J; junction bases unmatched: 13. The CDR3 runs to 18 residues. The CDR3 coding sequence is TGTGCCAGCAGCCAAGCTGTGACTAGCGGGAAGCTGGTCGATGAGCAGTTCTTC. Encoded protein: CASSQAVTSGKLVDEQFF.

The CDR3: CASSQPLRDLCYGYTF. Written as DNA, the CDR3 is TGCGCCAGCAGTCAACCCCTTCGGGACCTTTGCTATGGCTACACCTTC. The V call is TRBV23-1, the J call TRBJ1-2, with D perhaps TRBD1 (5 bases). TRBV23-1 is noted as an ORF with a role that remains uncertain. CDR3 length equals 16 residues. V lost 2 bases and J lost 4, with 17 bases in between.

This rearrangement joins TRBV18 to TRBJ1-2; weak D call: TRBD1 (5 bases). Per the germline V gene, CDR1 is KGHSH and CDR2 is LQKENI. This CDR3 region has 15 residues. Between the trimmed V and J ends, which lost 2 bases and 4 bases, there was a span of 14 bases. The CDR3 is CASSPAGRTPYGYTF. CDR3 nucleotide sequence: TGTGCCAGCTCACCAGCGGGGCGGACCCCCTATGGCTACACCTTC.